The 21 T cell receptor beta chains below come from one sample, sequenced in a study of blood T cell repertoires in COVID-19. Only in-frame clones appear in the TCRdb table, and some are missing; sequencing was by immunoSEQ multiplex PCR. Of fewer than 300,000 clones listed, less than 85% are singletons. Sequencing was performed on peripheral blood. These receptor sequences come from a woman between 65 and 79 years old with active or convalescent COVID-19.

The chain has TRBV28 and TRBJ1-5; 7 bases line up with TRBD1. The CDR3 has 18 residues. Germline V lookup: CDR1 MDHEN, CDR2 SYDVKM. After removal of 7 bases from V and 5 bases from J, the junction contained 20 bases not matched to a gene. The CDR3 DNA sequence: TGTGCCAGCATCCCATGGAGGAGGCCGGGACAGATTTATCAGCCCCAGCATTTT. The encoded protein is CASIPWRRPGQIYQPQHF.

This sequence joins TRBV29-1 and TRBJ2-5, with D uncertain. The germline CDR1 and CDR2 sequences are SQVTM and ANQGSEA. The CDR3 is made up of 13 amino acids. Trimming left V 3 bases short and J 1 base short, with 9 bases between. In DNA form, the CDR3 reads TGCAGCGTTGAGGTTGGCAGCCAAGAGACCCAGTACTTC. Protein product: CSVEVGSQETQYF.

The chain combines TRBV10-3 with TRBJ1-5; 9 nucleotides align to TRBD1. V lost 8 bases and J lost 5; bases outside the gene matches: 7. Germline-derived CDR1 and CDR2 are ENHRY and SYGVKD. The CDR3 consists of 14 residues. CDR3 region: CAIGTGTGHQPQHF. The CDR3, as DNA: TGTGCCATCGGGACAGGGACGGGACATCAGCCCCAGCATTTT.

This chain connects TRBV27 to TRBJ2-7; possible D gene TRBD1, 6 bases. CDR1 is MNHEY and CDR2 is SMNVEV in the germline V gene (reference sequence). The V and J ends lost 2 bases and 3 bases respectively, with 8 bases between them. This CDR3 spans 13 amino acids. CDR3 protein: CASSLRGGYEQYF. The CDR3 DNA sequence: TGTGCCAGCAGTTTACGAGGGGGCTACGAGCAGTACTTC.

The V and J genes are TRBV4-1 and TRBJ2-1, with 7 bases fitting TRBD1. Unmatched junction bases numbered 5, after V lost 0 bases and J lost 0 bases. CDR1 is MGHRA and CDR2 is YSYEKL in the germline V gene. This CDR3 is built from 17 residues. Here the CDR3 reads CASSQDTGASSYNEQFF. In DNA, the CDR3 is TGCGCCAGCAGCCAAGATACAGGGGCGAGCTCCTACAATGAGCAGTTCTTC.

The rearrangement links TRBV5-6 to TRBJ1-2; a weak D match, TRBD1 (6 bases). Germline V gene lookup returns CDR1 SGHDT and CDR2 YYEEEE. Trimming cost V 4 bases and J 7 bases, with 20 bases left between them. This CDR3 spans 15 amino acids. Written as DNA, the CDR3 is TGTGCCAGCAGCACAGATGGGGGCAGGGTATCTGGCTACACCTTC. Its translation is CASSTDGGRVSGYTF.

This chain joins TRBV6-5 and TRBJ2-3; 7 bases match TRBD1. Germline values: CDR1 MNHEY, CDR2 SVGAGI. This CDR3 has 15 residues. Germline trimming cut 6 bases from V and 1 base from J; bases unmatched to any gene: 7. This chain's CDR3 is CASRRQGVGTDTQYF. CDR3 bases: TGTGCCAGCAGACGTCAGGGGGTAGGCACAGATACGCAGTATTTT.

V gene TRBV6-5 combines with J gene TRBJ2-7, with D maybe TRBD1 (6 bases). Between the trimmed V and J ends, which lost 5 bases and 0 bases, there was a span of 14 bases. This CDR3 spans 15 amino acids. Germline loops: CDR1 MNHEY, CDR2 SVGAGI. The CDR3 spells CASSRIGGNSYEQYF. The CDR3 DNA is TGTGCCAGCAGTCGCATTGGGGGCAACTCCTACGAGCAGTACTTC.

V and J are TRBV6-5 and TRBJ1-2; the D gene is possibly TRBD1 (6 bases). The CDR3 length is 14 residues. Trimming took 6 bases from V and 4 from J, leaving 15 bases between them. CDR1 is MNHEY, CDR2 SVGAGI, per germline. The CDR3 region has the DNA TGTGCCAGCAGCTCAAACAGGGCCGGCTATGGCTACACCTTC. Amino acids: CASSSNRAGYGYTF.

The rearrangement links TRBV3-1 (or the pseudogene TRBV3-2) to TRBJ2-7; no clear D gene. The V gene lost 4 bases and the J gene lost 0 bases, with 10 bases spanning the gap. CDR1 is LGHDT, CDR2 YNNKEL, per germline (reference sequence). CDR3 length: 14 residues. CDR3 sequence (DNA): TGTGCCAGCAGCCCCAGGTTAGGCTCCTACGAGCAGTACTTC. It codes for CASSPRLGSYEQYF.

The chain combines TRBV7-2 with TRBJ1-1; D might be TRBD1 (5 bases). Looked up from germline, CDR1 is SGHTA and CDR2 is FQGNSA. V was shortened by 2 bases and J by 1 base, with 8 bases between the two germline ends. The CDR3 runs 14 residues. CDR3 DNA: TGTGCCAGCAGCTTATGGGGGGGGAACACTGAAGCTTTCTTT. This sequence encodes CASSLWGGNTEAFF. Together with reference TRBV7-2 and TRBJ1-1, the CDR3 gives the full variable domain: GAGVSQSPSNKVTEKGKDVELRCDPISGHTALYWYRQSLGQGLEFLIYFQGNSAPDKSGLPSDRFSAERTGGSVSTLTIQRTQQEDSAVYLCASSLWGGNTEAFFGQGTRLTVV.

Notes on this clone: One end of the junction varies from germline; a read error may be responsible. V and J are TRBV7-7 and TRBJ2-7, with a possible D match to TRBD2 (5 bases). This CDR3 comprises 13 residues. Germline CDR1 SSHAT, CDR2 FNYEAQ (reference sequence). CDR3: CASSLGNSGEQYF. The CDR3, as DNA: TGTGCTAGCAGCTTGGGCAACTCGGGAGAGCAGTACTTC. The full variable domain, its missing parts supplied by reference TRBV7-7 and TRBJ2-7, is GAGVSQSPRYKVTKRGQDVTLRCDPISSHATLYWYQQALGQGPEFLTYFNYEAQPDKSGLPSDRFSAERPEGSISTLTIQRTEQRDSAMYRCASSLGNSGEQYFGPGTRLTVT.

The chain is built from TRBV14 and TRBJ1-2; no clear D gene. Per the germline V gene, CDR1 is SGHDN and CDR2 is FVKESK. Trimming stripped 1 base from V and 3 bases from J, with 6 bases between. CDR3 size: 13 residues. CDR3 loop: CASSQGEDYGYTF. Written as DNA, the CDR3 is TGTGCCAGCAGCCAAGGGGAGGACTATGGCTACACCTTC.

This CDR3 reads CASSVDSYSNQPQHF. The CDR3 bases are TGTGCCAGCAGCGTAGACAGTTATAGCAATCAGCCCCAGCATTTT. The V call is TRBV9, the J call TRBJ1-5; D is unresolved. The CDR3 extends over 15 amino acids. CDR1 SGDLS and CDR2 YYNGEE come from the germline V gene. Trimming removed 0 bases from V and 0 bases from J, with 7 bases in between. Combining the CDR3 with reference TRBV9 and TRBJ1-5 gives the whole variable domain DSGVTQTPKHLITATGQRVTLRCSPRSGDLSVYWYQQSLDQGLQFLIQYYNGEERAKGNILERFSAQQFPDLHSELNLSSLELGDSALYFCASSVDSYSNQPQHFGDGTRLSIL.

The V gene is TRBV7-3, the J gene TRBJ2-2; TRBD1 might be the D (6 bases). Between the trimmed V and J ends, which lost 2 bases and 6 bases, there was a span of 22 bases. The germline V gene has CDR1 SGHTA and CDR2 FQGTGA. This CDR3 has 18 residues. The CDR3 nucleotides are TGTGCCAGCAGCTTAGCCCCCCCGGGAAGCAGGGGCGCCGGGGAGCTGTTTTTT. Translated, it gives CASSLAPPGSRGAGELFF.

The chain employs TRBV11-2 and TRBJ2-5, with 8 positions matching TRBD2. This CDR3 comprises 15 residues. V shed 2 bases, J shed 3 bases, and the junction held 5 bases outside the gene matches. Per germline, CDR1 SGHAT and CDR2 FQNNGV. The CDR3 spells CASSLNSGGEETQYF. The DNA for the CDR3 is TGTGCCAGCAGCTTAAATTCGGGGGGGGAAGAGACCCAGTACTTC.

The chain joins TRBV6-2 or TRBV6-3 to TRBJ1-1; 7 bases align to TRBD1. Germline assignment: CDR1 MNHEY and CDR2 SVGEGT. Trimming cost V 5 bases and J 1 base; bases outside gene matches: 7. CDR3 size: 15 residues. CDR3: CASSPRTGTNTEAFF. The CDR3 coding sequence is TGTGCCAGCAGTCCGCGGACAGGAACGAACACTGAAGCTTTCTTT.

The chain uses TRBV3-1 (or the pseudogene TRBV3-2) and TRBJ1-5; 8 bases align to TRBD1. J lost 4 bases, V lost 4 bases, and 3 bases had no gene match. This CDR3 spans 14 amino acids. Germline CDR1 LGHDT, CDR2 YNNKEL (reference sequence). CDR3 sequence: CASSPDRVNQPQHF. For the CDR3, the DNA is TGTGCCAGCAGCCCGGACAGGGTAAATCAGCCCCAGCATTTT.

The chain is built from TRBV7-2 and TRBJ2-3; D gene ambiguous. V was pared by 2 bases and J by 3 bases, with 3 bases between. The CDR3 length is 12 residues. Germline V gene data show CDR1 as SGHTA and CDR2 as FQGNSA. The CDR3 loop reads CASSLLTDTQYF. As DNA, the CDR3 is TGTGCCAGCAGCTTATTAACAGATACGCAGTATTTT.

This clone was seen only once. This chain connects TRBV9 to TRBJ1-1; TRBD1 might be the D (5 bases). CDR1 SGDLS and CDR2 YYNGEE come from the germline V gene. CDR3 size: 16 residues. V dropped 0 bases and J dropped 1 base, with 13 bases sitting between them. DNA of the CDR3: TGTGCCAGCAGCGTAGAGTCAGGGACTTGGAACACTGAAGCTTTCTTT. It encodes CASSVESGTWNTEAFF.

The chain employs TRBV6-4 and TRBJ1-5; D gene uncertain. This CDR3 has 17 amino acids. Germline V lookup: CDR1 MRHNA, CDR2 SNTAGT. The V end lost 6 bases, the J end lost 0 bases, and 18 bases lay between the germline ends. CDR3 residues: CASRPPGGYYSNQPQHF. The CDR3 DNA reads TGTGCCAGCAGGCCTCCGGGAGGCTATTATAGCAATCAGCCCCAGCATTTT.